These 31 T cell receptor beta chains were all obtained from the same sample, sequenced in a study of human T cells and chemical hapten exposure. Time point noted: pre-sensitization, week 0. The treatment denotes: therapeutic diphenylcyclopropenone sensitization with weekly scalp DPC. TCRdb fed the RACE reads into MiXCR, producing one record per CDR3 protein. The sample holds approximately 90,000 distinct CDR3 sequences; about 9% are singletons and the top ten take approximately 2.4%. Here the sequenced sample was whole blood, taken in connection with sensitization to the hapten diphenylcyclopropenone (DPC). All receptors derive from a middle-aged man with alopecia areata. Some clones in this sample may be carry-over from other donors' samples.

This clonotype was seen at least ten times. The CDR3 loop reads CASSFKWEDSPLHF. The CDR3 coding sequence is TGTGCCAGCAGCTTTAAGTGGGAGGATTCACCCCTCCACTTT. The chain combines TRBV5-5 with TRBJ1-6; D ambiguous. Trimming cost V 2 bases and J 8 bases, with 11 bases left between them. The CDR3 runs to 14 residues. Germline V CDR1 and CDR2: SGHKS, YYEKEE (reference sequence).

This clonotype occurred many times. This CDR3 reads CASKLNIGPQHF. The CDR3 nucleotides are TGTGCCAGCAAATTAAATATAGGGCCCCAGCATTTT. This chain links TRBV28 with TRBJ1-5; D is ambiguous. The germline V and J ends were trimmed by 7 bases and 9 bases, with 13 bases remaining between them. Per the germline V gene, CDR1 is MDHEN and CDR2 is SYDVKM. CDR3 length: 12 amino acids.

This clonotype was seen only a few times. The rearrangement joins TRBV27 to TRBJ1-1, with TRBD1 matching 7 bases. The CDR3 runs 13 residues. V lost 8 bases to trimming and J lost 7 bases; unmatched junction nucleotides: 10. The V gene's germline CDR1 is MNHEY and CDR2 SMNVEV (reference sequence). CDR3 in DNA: TGTGCCAGCTCTTGGGGACAGTCCGGTGAAGCTTTCTTT. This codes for CASSWGQSGEAFF.

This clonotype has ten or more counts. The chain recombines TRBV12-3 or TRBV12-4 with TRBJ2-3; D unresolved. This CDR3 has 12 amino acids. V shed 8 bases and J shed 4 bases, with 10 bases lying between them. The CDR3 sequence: CASGPDADTQYF. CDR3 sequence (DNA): TGTGCCAGCGGCCCGGACGCAGATACGCAGTATTTT.

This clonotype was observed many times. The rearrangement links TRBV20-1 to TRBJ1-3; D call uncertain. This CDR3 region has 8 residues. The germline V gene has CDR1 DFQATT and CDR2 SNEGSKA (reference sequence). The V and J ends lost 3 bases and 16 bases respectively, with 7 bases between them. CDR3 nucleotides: TGCAGTGCTAGCGGATCTTATTTT. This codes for CSASGSYF.

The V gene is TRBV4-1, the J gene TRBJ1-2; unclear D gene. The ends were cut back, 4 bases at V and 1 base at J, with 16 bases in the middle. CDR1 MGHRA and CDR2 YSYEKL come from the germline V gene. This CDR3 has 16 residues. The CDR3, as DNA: TGCGCCAGCAGCCCCGTCCCCGGAGCCGGTAACTATGGCTACACCTTC. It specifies CASSPVPGAGNYGYTF.

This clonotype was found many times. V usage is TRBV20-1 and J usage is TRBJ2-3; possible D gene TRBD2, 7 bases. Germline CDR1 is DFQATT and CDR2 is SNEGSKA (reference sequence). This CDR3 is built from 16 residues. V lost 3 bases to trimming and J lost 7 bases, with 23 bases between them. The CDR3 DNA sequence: TGCAGTGCTAGTTCTGTCAGTACGGGGGGCGGGAATACGCAGTATTTT. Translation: CSASSVSTGGGNTQYF.

CDR3: CASSPMGGGWVRTEAFF. The CDR3 region has the DNA TGTGCCAGCAGCCCTATGGGGGGGGGTTGGGTTCGGACTGAAGCTTTCTTT. The gene calls are TRBV7-2 and TRBJ1-1; a weak D match, TRBD1 (5 bases). Germline V gives CDR1 SGHTA, CDR2 FQGNSA. The ends were cut back, 5 bases at V and 5 bases at J, with 24 bases in the middle. This CDR3 is built from 17 residues.

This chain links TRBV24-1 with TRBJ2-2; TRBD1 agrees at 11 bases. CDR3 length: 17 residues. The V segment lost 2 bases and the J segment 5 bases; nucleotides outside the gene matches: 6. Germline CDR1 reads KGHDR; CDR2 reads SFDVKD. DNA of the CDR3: TGTGCCACCAGTGATTCAGGACAGGGGGCGCGTACCGGGGAGCTGTTTTTT. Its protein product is CATSDSGQGARTGELFF.

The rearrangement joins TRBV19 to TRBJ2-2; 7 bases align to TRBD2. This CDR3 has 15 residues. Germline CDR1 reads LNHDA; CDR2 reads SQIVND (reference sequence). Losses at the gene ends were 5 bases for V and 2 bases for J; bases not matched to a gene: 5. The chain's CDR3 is CASSFSGANTGELFF. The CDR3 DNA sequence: TGTGCCAGTAGTTTCAGCGGGGCAAACACCGGGGAGCTGTTTTTT.

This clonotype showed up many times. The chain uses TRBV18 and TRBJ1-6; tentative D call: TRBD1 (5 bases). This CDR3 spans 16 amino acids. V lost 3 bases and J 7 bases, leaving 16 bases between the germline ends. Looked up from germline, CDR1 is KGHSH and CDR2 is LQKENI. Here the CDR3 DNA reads TGTGCCAGCTCACCTCGCGGGGGATCAGGAAATTCACCCCTCCACTTT. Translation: CASSPRGGSGNSPLHF.

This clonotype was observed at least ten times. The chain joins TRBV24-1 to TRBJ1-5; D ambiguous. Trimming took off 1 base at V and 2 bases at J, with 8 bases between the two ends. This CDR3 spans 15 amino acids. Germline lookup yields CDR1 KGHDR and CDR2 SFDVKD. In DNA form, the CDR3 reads TGTGCCACCAGTGATTTTTGGGAAGGCAATCAGCCCCAGCATTTT. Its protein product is CATSDFWEGNQPQHF.

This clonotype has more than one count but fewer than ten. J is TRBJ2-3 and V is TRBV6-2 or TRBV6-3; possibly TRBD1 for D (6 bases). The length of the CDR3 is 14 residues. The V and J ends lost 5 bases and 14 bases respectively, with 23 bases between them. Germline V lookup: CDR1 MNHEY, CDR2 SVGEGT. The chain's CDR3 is CASSPTIGGSNWYF. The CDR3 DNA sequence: TGTGCCAGCAGTCCCACGATAGGGGGAAGCAACTGGTATTTT.

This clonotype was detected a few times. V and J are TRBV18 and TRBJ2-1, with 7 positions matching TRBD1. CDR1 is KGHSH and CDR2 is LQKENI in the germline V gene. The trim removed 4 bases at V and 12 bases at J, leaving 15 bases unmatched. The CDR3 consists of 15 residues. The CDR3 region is CASSLLGTDHDMQFF. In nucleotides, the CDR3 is TGTGCCAGCTCACTGCTCGGGACAGACCACGACATGCAGTTCTTC.

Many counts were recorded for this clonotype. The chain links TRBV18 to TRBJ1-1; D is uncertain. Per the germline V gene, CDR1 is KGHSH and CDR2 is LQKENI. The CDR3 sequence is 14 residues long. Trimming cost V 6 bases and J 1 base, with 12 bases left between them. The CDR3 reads CASSQNGRNTEAFF. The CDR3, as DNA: TGTGCCAGCTCCCAAAACGGCAGGAACACTGAAGCTTTCTTT.

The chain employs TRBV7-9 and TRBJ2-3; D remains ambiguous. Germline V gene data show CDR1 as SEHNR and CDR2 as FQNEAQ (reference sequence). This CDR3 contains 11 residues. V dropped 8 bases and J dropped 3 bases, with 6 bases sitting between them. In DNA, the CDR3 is TGTGCCAGCGGAAGAACAGATACGCAGTATTTT. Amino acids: CASGRTDTQYF.

CDR3 amino acids: CASSPTGMGDWTGELFF. CDR3 bases: TGTGCCAGCAGCCCGACAGGGATGGGTGATTGGACCGGGGAGCTGTTTTTT. This rearrangement joins TRBV2 to TRBJ2-2; TRBD1 matches at 7 bases. The trim removed 6 bases at V and 5 bases at J, leaving 15 bases unmatched. Germline loops: CDR1 SNHLY, CDR2 FYNNEI. The CDR3 consists of 17 residues.

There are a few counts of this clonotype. The CDR3 DNA sequence: TGTGCCAGCAGCGGAAGGACAGGGGGGAGGACTGAAGCTTTCTTT. This sequence encodes CASSGRTGGRTEAFF. The chain links TRBV7-9 to TRBJ1-1; 10 positions match TRBD1. Germline V lookup: CDR1 SEHNR, CDR2 FQNEAQ (reference sequence). V shed 5 bases, J shed 5 bases, and the junction held 8 bases outside the gene matches. This CDR3 is built from 15 residues.

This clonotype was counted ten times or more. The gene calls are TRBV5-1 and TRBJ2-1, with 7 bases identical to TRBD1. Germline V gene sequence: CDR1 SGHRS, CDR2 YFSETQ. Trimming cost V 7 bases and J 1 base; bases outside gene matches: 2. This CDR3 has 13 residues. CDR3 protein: CASGDSSYNEQFF. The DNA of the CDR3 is TGCGCCAGCGGGGACAGTTCCTACAATGAGCAGTTCTTC. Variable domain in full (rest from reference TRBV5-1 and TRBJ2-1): KAGVTQTPRYLIKTRGQQVTLSCSPISGHRSVSWYQQTPGQGLQFLFEYFSETQRNKGNFPGRFSGRQFSNSRSEMNVSTLELGDSALYLCASGDSSYNEQFFGPGTRLTVL.

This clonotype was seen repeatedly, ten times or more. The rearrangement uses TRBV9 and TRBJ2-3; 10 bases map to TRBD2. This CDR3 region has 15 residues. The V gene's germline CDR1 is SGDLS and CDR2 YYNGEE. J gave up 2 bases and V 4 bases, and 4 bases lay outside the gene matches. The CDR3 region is CASSPTSGYTDTQYF. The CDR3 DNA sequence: TGTGCCAGCAGCCCGACTAGCGGGTACACAGATACGCAGTATTTT. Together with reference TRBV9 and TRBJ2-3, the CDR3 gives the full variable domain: DSGVTQTPKHLITATGQRVTLRCSPRSGDLSVYWYQQSLDQGLQFLIQYYNGEERAKGNILERFSAQQFPDLHSELNLSSLELGDSALYFCASSPTSGYTDTQYFGPGTRLTVL.

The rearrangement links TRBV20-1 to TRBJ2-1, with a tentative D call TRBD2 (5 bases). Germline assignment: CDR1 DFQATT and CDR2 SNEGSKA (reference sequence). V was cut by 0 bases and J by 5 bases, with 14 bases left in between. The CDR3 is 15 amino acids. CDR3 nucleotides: TGCAGTGCTAGAGATTGGGCAAACGGGGACAATGAGCAGTTCTTC. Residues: CSARDWANGDNEQFF.

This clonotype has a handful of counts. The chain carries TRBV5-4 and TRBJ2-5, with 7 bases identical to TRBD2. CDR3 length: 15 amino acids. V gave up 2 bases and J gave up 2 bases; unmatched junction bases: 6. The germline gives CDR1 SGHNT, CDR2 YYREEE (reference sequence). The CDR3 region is CASSLSLAAQETQYF. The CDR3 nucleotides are TGTGCCAGCAGCTTATCTCTAGCGGCACAAGAGACCCAGTACTTC.

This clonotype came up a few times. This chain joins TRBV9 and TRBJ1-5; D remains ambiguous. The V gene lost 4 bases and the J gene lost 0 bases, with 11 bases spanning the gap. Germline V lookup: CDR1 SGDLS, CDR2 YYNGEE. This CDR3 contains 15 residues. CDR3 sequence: CASSKEANSNQPQHF. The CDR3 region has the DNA TGTGCCAGCAGCAAGGAGGCGAATAGCAATCAGCCCCAGCATTTT.

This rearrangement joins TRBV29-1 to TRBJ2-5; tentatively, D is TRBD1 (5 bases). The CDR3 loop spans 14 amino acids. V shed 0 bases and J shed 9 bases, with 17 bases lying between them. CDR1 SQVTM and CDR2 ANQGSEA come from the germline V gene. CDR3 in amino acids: CSVEDQTDLTPQYF. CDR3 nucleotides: TGCAGCGTTGAAGATCAGACAGACCTCACCCCCCAGTACTTC.

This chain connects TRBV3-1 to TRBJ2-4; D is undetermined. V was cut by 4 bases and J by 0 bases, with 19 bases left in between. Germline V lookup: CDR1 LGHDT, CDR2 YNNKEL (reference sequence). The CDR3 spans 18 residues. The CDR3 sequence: CASSPRPGSAAAKNIQYF. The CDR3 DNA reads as TGTGCCAGCAGCCCTCGACCGGGCTCCGCGGCAGCCAAAAACATTCAGTACTTC.

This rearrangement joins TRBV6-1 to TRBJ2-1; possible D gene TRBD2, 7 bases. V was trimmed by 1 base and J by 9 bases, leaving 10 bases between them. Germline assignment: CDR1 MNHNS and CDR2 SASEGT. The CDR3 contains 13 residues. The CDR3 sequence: CASSEEGGVEQFF. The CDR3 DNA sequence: TGTGCCAGCAGTGAAGAAGGGGGGGTTGAGCAGTTCTTC.

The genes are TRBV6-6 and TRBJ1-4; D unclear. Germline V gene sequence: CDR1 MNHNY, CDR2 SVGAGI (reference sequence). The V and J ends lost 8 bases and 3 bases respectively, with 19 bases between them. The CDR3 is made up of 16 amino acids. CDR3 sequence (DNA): TGTGCCAGCTCCTCCCGAGTTGTGGGCCCTAATGAAAAACTGTTTTTT. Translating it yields CASSSRVVGPNEKLFF.

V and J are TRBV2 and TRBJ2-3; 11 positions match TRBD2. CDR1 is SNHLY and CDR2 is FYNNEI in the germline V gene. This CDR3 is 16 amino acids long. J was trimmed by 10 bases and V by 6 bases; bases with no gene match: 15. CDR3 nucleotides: TGTGCCAGCAGGCCCACTAGCGGGAGACTTCCCGGGGCGCAGTATTTT. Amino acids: CASRPTSGRLPGAQYF.

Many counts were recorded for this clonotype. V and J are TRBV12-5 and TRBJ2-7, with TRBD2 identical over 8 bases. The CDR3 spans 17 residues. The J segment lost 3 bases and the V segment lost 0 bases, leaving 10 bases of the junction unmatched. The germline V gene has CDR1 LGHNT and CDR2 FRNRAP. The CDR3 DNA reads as TGTGCTAGTGGTTTGGTACGAGGTAGCGGGAACGTCTACGAGCAGTACGTC. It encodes CASGLVRGSGNVYEQYV.

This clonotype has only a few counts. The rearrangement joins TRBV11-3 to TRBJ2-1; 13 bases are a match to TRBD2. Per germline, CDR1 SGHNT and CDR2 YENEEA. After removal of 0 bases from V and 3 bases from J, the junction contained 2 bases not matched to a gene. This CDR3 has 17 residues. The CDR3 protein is CASSLELAGGHYNEQFF. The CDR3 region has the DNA TGTGCCAGCAGCTTAGAACTAGCGGGAGGGCACTACAATGAGCAGTTCTTC.

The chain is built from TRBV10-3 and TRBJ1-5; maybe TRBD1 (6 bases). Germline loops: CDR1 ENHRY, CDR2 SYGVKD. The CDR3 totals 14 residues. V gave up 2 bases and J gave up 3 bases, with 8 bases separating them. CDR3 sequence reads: CAISERDNNQPQHF. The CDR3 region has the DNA TGTGCCATCAGTGAGAGGGACAACAATCAGCCCCAGCATTTT.